This TCR beta chain came from a study of kidney transplant recipient with SARS-CoV-2 infection. This clonotype was recorded many times. MiXCR was run by TCRdb on the reads, yielding one entry per CDR3 protein. Altogether under 300,000 distinct CDR3 sequences are present, around 26% being singletons, with the ten largest covering 6% to 8.5%. Trimming took off 2 bases at V and 7 bases at J, with 8 bases between the two ends. This CDR3 comprises 12 residues. Germline CDR1 PRHDT, CDR2 FYEKMQ (reference sequence). This rearrangement joins TRBV13 to TRBJ1-1, with D uncertain. This TCR was recovered from a male patient in his thirties who had COVID-19 and was a kidney transplant recipient. The T cells may come from the graft donor. This specimen consisted of a blood sample, obtained at baseline and around day 110 from a kidney transplant recipient. This CDR3 reads CASSLSRLEAFF. Written as DNA, the CDR3 is TGTGCCAGCAGCTTATCCCGGCTTGAAGCTTTCTTT.